These 7 T cell receptor beta chains share one sample of origin, sequenced in a study of T-cell reconstitution after alpha-beta-depleted transplantation in children. Unique molecular identifiers tagged the TCRbeta library. TCRdb reanalysed the PCR reads using MiXCR and keeps one entry per CDR3 protein. The sample has 450,000 to 550,000 distinct CDR3 sequences, more than 9.5% seen once. Sequenced material: PBMCs, mostly from graft donor cells, taken 180 days after TCRalphabeta/CD19-depleted stem cell transplant. These receptors all stem from a female patient aged 2-9 years who had a stem cell transplant for aplastic anemia, so the T cells may come from the graft donor.

This clonotype showed up just a few times. The chain links TRBV2 to TRBJ2-1; D might be TRBD2 (6 bases). From germline, CDR1 is SNHLY and CDR2 FYNNEI. The length of the CDR3 is 14 residues. Trimming took off 4 bases at V and 10 bases at J, with 17 bases between the two ends. The CDR3 spells CASSARDPDQEQFF. The CDR3 DNA reads as TGTGCCAGCAGTGCGCGGGACCCGGACCAAGAGCAGTTCTTC.

This clonotype was recorded a few times. This rearrangement joins TRBV24-1 to TRBJ2-1, with 10 positions matching TRBD2. Looked up from germline, CDR1 is KGHDR and CDR2 is SFDVKD. The CDR3 has 15 amino acids. V shed 5 bases and J 7 bases; nucleotides not matched to a gene: 7. The DNA of the CDR3 is TGTGCCACCAGTGTTCGCCTAGCGGGAGAGAATGAGCAGTTCTTC. It yields the protein CATSVRLAGENEQFF.

This chain connects TRBV20-1 to TRBJ1-1, with 8 bases matching TRBD1. This CDR3 is 14 amino acids long. The germline CDR1 and CDR2 sequences are DFQATT and SNEGSKA (reference sequence). V trimming: 3 bases; J trimming: 0 bases; junction bases outside the gene matches: 3. The CDR3 region is CSASGQGVNTEAFF. The CDR3 DNA sequence: TGCAGTGCTAGTGGACAGGGAGTGAACACTGAAGCTTTCTTT.

The genes are TRBV19 and TRBJ2-1; tentative D call: TRBD1 (6 bases). This CDR3 is built from 16 residues. From germline, CDR1 is LNHDA and CDR2 SQIVND (reference sequence). V was cut by 3 bases and J by 8 bases, with 20 bases left in between. The CDR3 DNA sequence: TGTGCCAGTAGTATTTTGGGGGCTGGGGTATTGGATGAGCAGTTCTTC. Protein product: CASSILGAGVLDEQFF.

This sequence joins TRBV27 and TRBJ2-1; the match to TRBD1 covers 7 bases. With 3 bases clipped from V and 7 bases from J, the junction kept 15 bases outside the gene matches. The length of the CDR3 is 17 residues. The germline V gene encodes CDR1 MNHEY and CDR2 SMNVEV (reference sequence). The CDR3 loop reads CASSFVFVGQSRNEQFF. The CDR3 DNA follows: TGTGCCAGCAGTTTTGTCTTTGTGGGACAGAGTAGGAATGAGCAGTTCTTC.

This clonotype showed up just a few times. The chain employs TRBV18 and TRBJ1-1; TRBD1 might be the D (6 bases). This CDR3 is 14 amino acids long. Trimming stripped 5 bases from V and 1 base from J, with 11 bases between. Germline CDR1 and CDR2: KGHSH and LQKENI. The CDR3 here is CASSIQGSNTEAFF. As DNA, the CDR3 is TGTGCCAGCTCAATACAGGGTTCGAACACTGAAGCTTTCTTT. The whole variable domain, remainder taken from reference TRBV18 and TRBJ1-1, is NAGVMQNPRHLVRRRGQEARLRCSPMKGHSHVYWYRQLPEEGLKFMVYLQKENIIDESGMPKERFSAEFPKEGPSILRIQQVVRGDSAAYFCASSIQGSNTEAFFGQGTRLTVV.

In its sample, this clonotype was seen a few times. The chain employs TRBV6-2 or TRBV6-3 and TRBJ2-7; the D gene could be TRBD1 or TRBD2 (5 bases each). Germline V CDR1 and CDR2: MNHEY, SVGEGT. The CDR3 totals 15 residues. V was pared by 4 bases and J by 1 base, with 14 bases between. CDR3 nucleotides: TGTGCCAGCAGTTGGGACCGGCCAGGGTCCTACGAGCAGTACTTC. Its protein product is CASSWDRPGSYEQYF.